These 27 T cell receptor beta chains were all obtained from the same sample, sequenced in a study of blood T cell repertoires in COVID-19. Only in-frame clones appear in the TCRdb table, and some are missing; sequencing was by immunoSEQ multiplex PCR. The sample carries some 420,000 clones, roughly nine tenths recorded once. Sequenced sample: PBMCs or T cells enriched from blood (not recorded which). The receptors originated from a man aged 25-40 years who had recovered from COVID-19.

V is TRBV19 and J is TRBJ1-1, with D possibly matching TRBD1 (6 bases). This CDR3 contains 15 residues. Germline V gene data show CDR1 as LNHDA and CDR2 as SQIVND (reference sequence). Trimming cost V 7 bases and J 1 base, with 16 bases left between them. CDR3 nucleotide sequence: TGTGCCAGTACAAACAGGGAAAGTGGGAACACTGAAGCTTTCTTT. Translating it yields CASTNRESGNTEAFF.

The chain joins TRBV7-3 to TRBJ2-1, with 8 nucleotides matching TRBD2. Germline V gene sequence: CDR1 SGHTA, CDR2 FQGTGA. This CDR3 contains 17 residues. The ends lost 4 bases at V and 7 bases at J; junction bases unmatched: 15. This chain's CDR3 is CASSSSGDSGNRNEQFF. DNA of the CDR3: TGTGCCAGCAGCTCCTCCGGGGATAGCGGGAACAGGAATGAGCAGTTCTTC.

The V and J genes are TRBV11-3 and TRBJ1-1; D perhaps matches TRBD1 (5 bases). Germline CDR1 is SGHNT and CDR2 is YENEEA. This CDR3 spans 14 amino acids. V lost 4 bases and J lost 5, with 14 bases in between. The CDR3 sequence is CASSSGGAKTEAFF. Here the CDR3 DNA reads TGTGCCAGCAGCTCGGGAGGGGCGAAGACTGAAGCTTTCTTT.

The V and J genes are TRBV13 and TRBJ2-1; 7 nucleotides agree with TRBD2. The CDR3 loop spans 16 amino acids. In germline, CDR1 is PRHDT, CDR2 FYEKMQ (reference sequence). The J segment lost 2 bases and the V segment lost 4 bases, leaving 8 bases of the junction unmatched. As DNA, the CDR3 is TGTGCCAGCAGCTCCCTCCTGGCGGGAGCCTACAATGAGCAGTTCTTC. Encoded protein: CASSSLLAGAYNEQFF.

The rearrangement uses TRBV28 and TRBJ1-5; unclear D gene. The germline V and J ends were trimmed by 10 bases and 1 base, with 17 bases remaining between them. CDR3 length: 15 amino acids. CDR1 and CDR2 from the germline V gene are MDHEN and SYDVKM. The CDR3 nucleotides read TGTGCCACCATATTAGCGGGGAGGAGCAATCAGCCCCAGCATTTT. Protein sequence: CATILAGRSNQPQHF.

The gene calls are TRBV9 and TRBJ2-1; 7 positions match TRBD2. The CDR3 has 15 residues. CDR1 SGDLS and CDR2 YYNGEE come from the germline V gene. The V and J ends lost 1 base and 6 bases, in that order; junction bases with no gene match: 7. The CDR3 is CASSVSSGTSNEQFF. CDR3 sequence (DNA): TGTGCCAGCAGCGTATCTAGCGGAACTTCCAATGAGCAGTTCTTC.

CDR3 loop: CASSEQGGYEQYF. CDR3 in DNA: TGTGCCAGCTCGGAACAGGGGGGATACGAGCAGTACTTC. The chain joins TRBV7-2 to TRBJ2-7, with 8 bases fitting TRBD1. V gave up 8 bases and J gave up 4 bases; unmatched junction bases: 7. Germline lookup yields CDR1 SGHTA and CDR2 FQGNSA. The CDR3 spans 13 residues.

The chain is built from TRBV30 and TRBJ2-5, with 15 bases that match TRBD2. V gave up 2 bases and J gave up 3 bases; unmatched junction bases: 4. Germline assignment: CDR1 GTSNPN and CDR2 SVGIG (reference sequence). The CDR3 is 16 residues long. The CDR3 loop is CAWSRGLAGGEETQYF. DNA of the CDR3: TGTGCCTGGAGTCGGGGACTAGCGGGGGGAGAAGAGACCCAGTACTTC.

The V and J genes are TRBV5-1 and TRBJ1-6, with D possibly being TRBD1 (6 bases). This CDR3 region has 14 residues. Germline CDR1 reads SGHRS; CDR2 reads YFSETQ. The V end was cut by 5 bases, the J end by 6 bases, with 12 bases between. CDR3 bases: TGCGCCAGCAGAGCGGGGGCGGGTAATTCACCCCTCCACTTT. This encodes CASRAGAGNSPLHF.

CDR3: CASSEGQYQPQHF. CDR3 nucleotides: TGTGCCAGCAGTGAGGGACAATATCAGCCCCAGCATTTT. The V call is TRBV6-4, the J call TRBJ1-5, with D possibly matching TRBD1 (6 bases). Trimming removed 3 bases at V and 5 bases at J, with 8 bases between. The CDR3 is made up of 13 amino acids. Germline loops: CDR1 MRHNA, CDR2 SNTAGT.

The chain is built from TRBV24-1 and TRBJ1-2; tentative D call: TRBD1 (5 bases). The V gene's germline CDR1 is KGHDR and CDR2 SFDVKD. CDR3 length equals 13 residues. Trimming shortened V by 4 bases and J by 6 bases, and 11 bases separated the two germline ends. The CDR3 is CATSEEGRDGYTF. DNA for the CDR3: TGTGCCACCAGTGAGGAGGGGCGTGATGGCTACACCTTC.

V gene TRBV3-1 (or the pseudogene TRBV3-2) combines with J gene TRBJ2-7; 14 nucleotides line up with TRBD2. V lost 5 bases to trimming and J lost 3 bases; unmatched junction nucleotides: 6. Germline CDR1 LGHDT, CDR2 YNNKEL (reference sequence). The CDR3 is made up of 16 amino acids. CDR3 amino acids: CASSGLAGGALYEQYF. CDR3 DNA: TGTGCCAGCAGCGGACTAGCGGGGGGAGCCCTCTACGAGCAGTACTTC.

This clone appeared a single time. The J gene is TRBJ1-1, the V gene TRBV20-1, with 7 bases fitting TRBD1. The V and J ends lost 3 bases and 3 bases, in that order; junction bases with no gene match: 4. The germline CDR1 and CDR2 sequences are DFQATT and SNEGSKA (reference sequence). CDR3 length: 13 residues. The CDR3 reads CSASNRGYTEAFF. The CDR3 DNA is TGCAGTGCTAGTAACAGGGGCTACACTGAAGCTTTCTTT.

The gene calls are TRBV5-1 and TRBJ2-1; 11 bases are a match to TRBD2. The germline V gene encodes CDR1 SGHRS and CDR2 YFSETQ. V was clipped by 4 bases and J by 7 bases; unmatched bases: 7. The CDR3 totals 15 residues. The CDR3 spells CASSGTSGSTNEQFF. In nucleotides, the CDR3 is TGCGCCAGCAGCGGCACTAGCGGGAGTACGAATGAGCAGTTCTTC.

This chain connects TRBV19 to TRBJ1-2, with a weak D call TRBD1 (5 bases). V dropped 4 bases and J dropped 3 bases, with 12 bases sitting between them. Germline V gene sequence: CDR1 LNHDA, CDR2 SQIVND (reference sequence). CDR3 length: 14 residues. DNA of the CDR3: TGTGCCAGTAGTAGGGCAGGGACTGACTATGGCTACACCTTC. This gives the protein CASSRAGTDYGYTF.

V usage is TRBV3-1 (or the pseudogene TRBV3-2) and J usage is TRBJ1-5, with no clear D. Germline lookup yields CDR1 LGHDT and CDR2 YNNKEL (reference sequence). Trimming pared 5 bases from V and 6 bases from J, leaving 11 bases between. This CDR3 is built from 13 residues. The CDR3 loop is CASSGGPRQPQHF. The CDR3 nucleotides are TGTGCCAGCAGCGGCGGTCCGCGTCAGCCCCAGCATTTT.

This sequence joins TRBV11-2 and TRBJ1-3; 7 positions agree with TRBD1. This CDR3 comprises 15 residues. Germline lookup yields CDR1 SGHAT and CDR2 FQNNGV. V shed 3 bases and J 2 bases; nucleotides not matched to a gene: 4. CDR3 DNA: TGTGCCAGCAGCTTTACAGGGGATGCTGGAAACACCATATATTTT. Translating it yields CASSFTGDAGNTIYF.

As concerns this clone: This specimen includes other DNA sequences encoding the same CDR3. This chain connects TRBV18 to TRBJ2-2; 10 bases line up with TRBD1. The CDR3 consists of 14 residues. V lost 6 bases to trimming and J lost 5 bases; unmatched junction nucleotides: 3. CDR1 and CDR2 (germline): KGHSH, LQKENI. The CDR3 DNA follows: TGTGCCAGCTCCCCGGGACAGGGGACCGGGGAGCTGTTTTTT. As protein: CASSPGQGTGELFF.

V and J are TRBV12-3 or TRBV12-4 and TRBJ2-7; 7 bases are a match to TRBD1. There are 13 residues in the CDR3. The J segment lost 4 bases and the V segment lost 4 bases, leaving 4 bases of the junction unmatched. The CDR3 loop is CASSSTGWYEQYF. As DNA, the CDR3 is TGTGCCAGCAGTTCGACAGGGTGGTACGAGCAGTACTTC.

This sequence joins TRBV5-1 and TRBJ2-3, with a possible D match to TRBD1 (7 bases). Germline-derived CDR1 and CDR2 are SGHRS and YFSETQ. Trimming removed 0 bases from V and 5 bases from J, with 16 bases in between. The CDR3 length is 16 residues. CDR3 DNA sequence: TGCGCCAGCAGCTTGGCAGGGGGGACTTCGCGAGATACGCAGTATTTT. Its protein product is CASSLAGGTSRDTQYF.

This chain uses TRBV5-1 with TRBJ2-5, with D perhaps matching TRBD2 (5 bases). The V end was cut by 2 bases, the J end by 2 bases, with 13 bases between. The CDR3 is 15 residues long. The germline gives CDR1 SGHRS, CDR2 YFSETQ. CDR3 DNA sequence: TGCGCCAGCAGCTTTTGGGGAGCGAGACAAGAGACCCAGTACTTC. This codes for CASSFWGARQETQYF.

The chain is built from TRBV6-5 and TRBJ2-7, with D tentatively TRBD1 (5 bases). Trimming stripped 5 bases from V and 3 bases from J, with 11 bases between. The CDR3 contains 13 residues. Per germline, CDR1 MNHEY and CDR2 SVGAGI. In DNA, the CDR3 is TGTGCCAGCAGTACCAGGGTAAGCTACGAGCAGTACTTC. It codes for CASSTRVSYEQYF.

V gene TRBV5-1 combines with J gene TRBJ2-5, with TRBD2 identical over 14 bases. CDR3 size: 18 residues. Germline-derived CDR1 and CDR2 are SGHRS and YFSETQ. J lost 5 bases, V lost 2 bases, and 11 bases had no gene match. CDR3 in DNA: TGCGCCAGCAGCTTCTACTCGACTAGCGGGAGGGCCCGGGAGACCCAGTACTTC. Translation gives CASSFYSTSGRARETQYF.

This clone was counted a single time. The chain carries TRBV27 and TRBJ1-1, with TRBD1 identical over 7 bases. With 7 bases clipped from V and 1 base from J, the junction kept 3 bases outside the gene matches. Germline V gene lookup returns CDR1 MNHEY and CDR2 SMNVEV (reference sequence). This CDR3 is 13 amino acids long. CDR3 sequence: CASKTGTNTEAFF. The CDR3 bases are TGTGCCAGCAAGACAGGGACGAACACTGAAGCTTTCTTT.

As regards this clone: Other DNA sequences from this sample encode an identical CDR3 as well. The chain has TRBV11-2 and TRBJ2-1; TRBD1 matches at 9 bases. The CDR3 contains 15 residues. The germline CDR1 and CDR2 sequences are SGHAT and FQNNGV. Trimming took 5 bases from V and 0 from J; bases not matched to a gene: 2. The CDR3 DNA sequence: TGTGCCAGCAGCGTGGGACAGGGCTCCTACAATGAGCAGTTCTTC. Residues: CASSVGQGSYNEQFF. Based on the CDR3 plus reference TRBV11-2 and TRBJ2-1, the full variable domain is EAGVAQSPRYKIIEKRQSVAFWCNPISGHATLYWYQQILGQGPKLLIQFQNNGVVDDSQLPKDRFSAERLKGVDSTLKIQPAKLEDSAVYLCASSVGQGSYNEQFFGPGTRLTVL.

This chain joins TRBV11-2 and TRBJ2-2; 7 bases agree with TRBD2. The germline gives CDR1 SGHAT, CDR2 FQNNGV. The CDR3 extends over 16 amino acids. The V segment lost 5 bases and the J segment 5 bases; nucleotides outside the gene matches: 11. As DNA, the CDR3 is TGTGCCAGCAGCGCCCCCCCCGGGGGGTGGACCGGGGAGCTGTTTTTT. Protein sequence: CASSAPPGGWTGELFF.

V is TRBV13 and J is TRBJ1-2, with TRBD1 identical over 9 bases. V shed 3 bases and J 3 bases; nucleotides not matched to a gene: 8. Germline V gene sequence: CDR1 PRHDT, CDR2 FYEKMQ (reference sequence). The CDR3 consists of 16 residues. Written as DNA, the CDR3 is TGTGCCAGCAGCTTCATCATGGGACAGGGCTACTATGGCTACACCTTC. Protein product: CASSFIMGQGYYGYTF.